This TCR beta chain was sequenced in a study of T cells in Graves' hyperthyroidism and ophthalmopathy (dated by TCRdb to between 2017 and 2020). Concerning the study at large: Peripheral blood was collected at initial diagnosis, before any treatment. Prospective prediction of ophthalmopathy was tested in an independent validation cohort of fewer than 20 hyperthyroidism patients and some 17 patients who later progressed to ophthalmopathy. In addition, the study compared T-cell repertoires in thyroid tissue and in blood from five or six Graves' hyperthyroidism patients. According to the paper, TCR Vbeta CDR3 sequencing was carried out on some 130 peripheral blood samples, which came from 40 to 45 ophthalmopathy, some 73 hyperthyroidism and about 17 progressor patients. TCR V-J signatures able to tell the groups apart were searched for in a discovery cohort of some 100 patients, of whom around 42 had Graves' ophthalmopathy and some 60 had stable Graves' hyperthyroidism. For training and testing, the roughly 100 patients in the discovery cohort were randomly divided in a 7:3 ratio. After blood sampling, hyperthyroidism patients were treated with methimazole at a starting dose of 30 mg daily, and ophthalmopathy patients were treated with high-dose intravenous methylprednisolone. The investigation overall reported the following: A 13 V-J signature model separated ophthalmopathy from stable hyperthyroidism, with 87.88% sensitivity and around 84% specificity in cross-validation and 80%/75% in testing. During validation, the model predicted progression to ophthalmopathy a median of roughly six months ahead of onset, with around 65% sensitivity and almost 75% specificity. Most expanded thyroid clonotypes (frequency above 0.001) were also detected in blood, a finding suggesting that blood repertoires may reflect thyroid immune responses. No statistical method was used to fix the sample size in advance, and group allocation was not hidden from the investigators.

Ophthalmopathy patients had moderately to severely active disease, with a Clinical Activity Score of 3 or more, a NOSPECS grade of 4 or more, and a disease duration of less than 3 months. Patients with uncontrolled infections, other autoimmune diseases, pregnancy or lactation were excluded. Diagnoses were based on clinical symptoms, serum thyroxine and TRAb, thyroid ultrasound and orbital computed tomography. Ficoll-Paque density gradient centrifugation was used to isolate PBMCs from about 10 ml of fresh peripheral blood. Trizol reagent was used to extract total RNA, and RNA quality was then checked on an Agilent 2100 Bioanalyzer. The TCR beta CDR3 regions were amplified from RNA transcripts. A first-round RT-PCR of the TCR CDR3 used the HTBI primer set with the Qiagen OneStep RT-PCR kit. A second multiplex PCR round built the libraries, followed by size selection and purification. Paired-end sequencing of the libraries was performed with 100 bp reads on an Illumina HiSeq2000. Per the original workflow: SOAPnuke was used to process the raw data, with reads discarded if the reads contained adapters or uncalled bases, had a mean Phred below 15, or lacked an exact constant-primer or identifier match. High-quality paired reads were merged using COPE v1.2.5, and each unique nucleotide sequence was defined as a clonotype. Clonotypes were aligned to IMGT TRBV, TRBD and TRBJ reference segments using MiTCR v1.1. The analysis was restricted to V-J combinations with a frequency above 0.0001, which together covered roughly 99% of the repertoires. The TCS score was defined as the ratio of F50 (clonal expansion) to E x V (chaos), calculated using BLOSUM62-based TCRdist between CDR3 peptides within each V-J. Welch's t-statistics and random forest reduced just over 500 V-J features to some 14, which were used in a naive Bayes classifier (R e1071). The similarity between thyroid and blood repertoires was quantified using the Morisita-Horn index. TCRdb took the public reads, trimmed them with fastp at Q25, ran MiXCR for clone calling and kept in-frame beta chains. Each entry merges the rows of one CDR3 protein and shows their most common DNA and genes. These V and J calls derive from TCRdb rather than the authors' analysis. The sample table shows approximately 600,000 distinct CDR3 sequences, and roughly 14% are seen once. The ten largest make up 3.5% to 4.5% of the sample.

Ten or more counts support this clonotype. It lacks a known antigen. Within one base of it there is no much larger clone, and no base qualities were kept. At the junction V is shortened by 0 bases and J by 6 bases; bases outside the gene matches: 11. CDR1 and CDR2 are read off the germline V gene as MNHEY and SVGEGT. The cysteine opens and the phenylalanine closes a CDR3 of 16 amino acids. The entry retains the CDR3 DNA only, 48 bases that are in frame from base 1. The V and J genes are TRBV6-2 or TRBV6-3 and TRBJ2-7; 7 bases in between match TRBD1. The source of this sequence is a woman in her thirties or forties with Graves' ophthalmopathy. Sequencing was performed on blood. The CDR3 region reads CASSYSMTGYLSEQYF. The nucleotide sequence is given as TGTGCCAGCAGTTACTCAATGACAGGGTATTTGTCCGAGCAGTACTTC.